Below are 32 T cell receptor beta chains sequenced from a single sample in a study of shared clonotypes between healthy human individuals (dated by TCRdb to the early 2020s). Receptor amplification or capture employed the immunoSEQ multiplex PCR assay. Entries here come from immuneACCESS through TCRdb and include only in-frame sequences with V and J called. Some clones fail to appear in such tables; in the studies checked, an unresolved V gene covers under half of the shortfall, and the cause of the remainder is unknown. A total of about 2 million clones appear in this sample, 85% to 95% of them only once. Jointly, the top ten make up 0.9% to 1.5% of the sample. CD8 naive samples were obtained by positive selection for CCR7 among CD45RO-negative cells, yielding a CD45RA+CCR7+ population from which TemRA cells were excluded. The sequencing input was naive CD8+ T cells sorted from blood. The label giving this sample's cell subset or site can be read as: CD45RA+CCR7+. These receptors were taken from a man aged 18 to 29 in good health.

This clone appeared a single time. The genes are TRBV19 and TRBJ2-3, with a weak D call TRBD2 (5 bases). The V and J ends lost 7 bases and 7 bases respectively, with 12 bases between them. The germline V gene has CDR1 LNHDA and CDR2 SQIVND (reference sequence). The CDR3 consists of 12 residues. The CDR3 region is CASTSSGYTQYF. DNA of the CDR3: TGTGCCAGTACCTCCTCGGGGTATACGCAGTATTTT.

The V and J genes are TRBV4-1 and TRBJ2-5; the match to TRBD2 covers 11 bases. The assigned J gene may be wrong: the sequence end matches TRBJ2-7 better. The CDR3 has 17 amino acids. Germline V gene lookup returns CDR1 MGHRA and CDR2 YSYEKL. The CDR3 is CASSQVTSGVSSYEQYF. As DNA, the CDR3 is TGCGCCAGCAGCCAGGTGACTAGCGGGGTGAGCTCCTACGAGCAGTACTTC.

The chain uses TRBV13 and TRBJ1-1; the D gene is possibly TRBD1 (5 bases). Trimming left V 4 bases short and J 3 bases short, with 9 bases between. The CDR3 is 13 residues long. Per germline, CDR1 PRHDT and CDR2 FYEKMQ (reference sequence). The CDR3, as DNA: TGTGCCAGCAGCTCCGGGACGGACACTGAAGCTTTCTTT. Encoded protein: CASSSGTDTEAFF.

DNA for the CDR3: TGTGCCAGCAGCCTCCGGACAGGCCCCACCGGGGAGCTGTTTTTT. This codes for CASSLRTGPTGELFF. This chain links TRBV9 with TRBJ2-2; 7 positions match TRBD1. The germline V gene encodes CDR1 SGDLS and CDR2 YYNGEE. The CDR3 is 15 amino acids. V shed 4 bases and J 4 bases; nucleotides not matched to a gene: 7.

The gene calls are TRBV30 and TRBJ2-7; 10 bases map to TRBD1. Trimming cost V 5 bases and J 4 bases; bases outside gene matches: 14. Germline V gives CDR1 GTSNPN, CDR2 SVGIG (reference sequence). This CDR3 has 16 residues. CDR3 nucleotide sequence: TGTGCCTGGGCCTCCCCTACCCGACAGGGGGCATACGAGCAGTACTTC. Translating gives CAWASPTRQGAYEQYF.

This clone was counted once. The chain has TRBV27 and TRBJ1-5; a possible D gene is TRBD1 (5 bases). V shed 6 bases and J shed 3 bases, with 12 bases lying between them. CDR3 size: 14 residues. Germline loops: CDR1 MNHEY, CDR2 SMNVEV (reference sequence). The CDR3 sequence is CASSNQGDNQPQHF. In DNA form, the CDR3 reads TGTGCCAGCAGCAATCAGGGTGACAATCAGCCCCAGCATTTT.

Comments on this clone: Other DNA sequences in the same sample also yield this CDR3. The rearrangement uses TRBV27 and TRBJ2-4; D is perhaps TRBD2 (6 bases). Trimming cost V 1 base and J 6 bases, with 7 bases left between them. Per the germline V gene, CDR1 is MNHEY and CDR2 is SMNVEV (reference sequence). The CDR3 has 13 residues. The CDR3 here is CASSLLGGNIQYF. In DNA form, the CDR3 reads TGTGCCAGCAGTTTATTGGGGGGAAACATTCAGTACTTC.

The chain combines TRBV6-1 with TRBJ2-5; D ambiguous. Looked up from germline, CDR1 is MNHNS and CDR2 is SASEGT. This CDR3 region has 15 residues. V lost 2 bases, J lost 2 bases, and 12 bases lay in between. The CDR3 DNA is TGTGCCAGCAGTGAAAGTCGACACCAGCAAGAGACCCAGTACTTC. Translation gives CASSESRHQQETQYF.

On this clone: Other DNA sequences in this specimen translate into the identical CDR3. This sequence joins TRBV4-1 and TRBJ1-1, with TRBD1 identical over 9 bases. Looked up from germline, CDR1 is MGHRA and CDR2 is YSYEKL. V gave up 1 base and J gave up 1 base; unmatched junction bases: 4. CDR3 length equals 16 residues. DNA for the CDR3: TGCGCCAGCAGCCAAGGCCCGGGACAGGGGAACACTGAAGCTTTCTTT. This encodes CASSQGPGQGNTEAFF.

The CDR3 loop reads CASSLVGSHQPQHF. For the CDR3, the DNA is TGTGCCAGCAGTTTGGTAGGGTCTCATCAGCCCCAGCATTTT. The chain is built from TRBV27 and TRBJ1-5; D remains unclear. Germline loops: CDR1 MNHEY, CDR2 SMNVEV (reference sequence). This CDR3 comprises 14 residues. Trimming cost V 3 bases and J 5 bases, with 11 bases left between them.

This clone was recorded only once. V and J are TRBV4-1 and TRBJ2-7; D ambiguous. V lost 3 bases, J lost 4 bases, and 10 bases lay in between. CDR1 MGHRA and CDR2 YSYEKL come from the germline V gene. This CDR3 region has 13 residues. This CDR3 is CASSHKLEYEQYF. CDR3 DNA: TGCGCCAGCAGCCACAAGCTTGAATACGAGCAGTACTTC.

To note about this clone: This sample also contains other DNA sequences that code for the same CDR3. V is TRBV29-1 and J is TRBJ2-7; TRBD1 aligns across 8 bases. This CDR3 spans 15 amino acids. J gave up 0 bases and V 5 bases, and 9 bases lay outside the gene matches. CDR1 is SQVTM, CDR2 ANQGSEA, per germline. In DNA, the CDR3 is TGCAGCGTTCTAGGGACAGGTGAGAGCTCCTACGAGCAGTACTTC. It translates to CSVLGTGESSYEQYF.

The chain employs TRBV11-2 and TRBJ2-3; 15 bases fit TRBD2. V lost 6 bases, J lost 3 bases, and 7 bases stayed unmatched. Looked up from germline, CDR1 is SGHAT and CDR2 is FQNNGV. The CDR3 loop spans 17 amino acids. The CDR3 sequence: CASSWTSGGAMTDTQYF. The CDR3 nucleotides are TGTGCCAGCAGTTGGACTAGCGGGGGGGCAATGACAGATACGCAGTATTTT.

This chain uses TRBV19 with TRBJ2-7; the match to TRBD1 covers 7 bases. The CDR3 length is 15 residues. The V gene's germline CDR1 is LNHDA and CDR2 SQIVND (reference sequence). Trimming removed 4 bases from V and 4 bases from J; junction bases left unmatched: 10. This chain's CDR3 is CASSTHEDRSYEQYF. CDR3 in DNA: TGTGCCAGTAGTACTCATGAGGACAGGTCATACGAGCAGTACTTC.

The V and J genes are TRBV7-9 and TRBJ1-4, with TRBD1 matching over 8 bases. The CDR3 runs 14 residues. The V segment lost 7 bases and the J segment 7 bases; nucleotides outside the gene matches: 8. Germline V gene sequence: CDR1 SEHNR, CDR2 FQNEAQ (reference sequence). CDR3 bases: TGTGCCAGCAAAGGACAGGGTTCGTTTGAAAAACTGTTTTTT. The encoded protein is CASKGQGSFEKLFF. Full variable domain (missing parts from reference TRBV7-9 and TRBJ1-4): DTGVSQNPRHKITKRGQNVTFRCDPISEHNRLYWYRQTLGQGPEFLTYFQNEAQLEKSRLLSDRFSAERPKGSFSTLEIQRTEQGDSAMYLCASKGQGSFEKLFFGSGTQLSVL.

This clone is a singleton in its sample. The chain carries TRBV5-6 and TRBJ2-1; TRBD2 aligns across 11 bases. Trimming cost V 0 bases and J 7 bases; bases outside gene matches: 9. Germline values: CDR1 SGHDT, CDR2 YYEEEE. This CDR3 comprises 17 residues. The CDR3 nucleotides read TGTGCCAGCAGCTTGGAGGGACTAGCGGTTCCCCGTAATGAGCAGTTCTTC. Translating gives CASSLEGLAVPRNEQFF.

The chain links TRBV11-2 to TRBJ2-7; 9 bases line up with TRBD1. CDR1 and CDR2 (germline): SGHAT, FQNNGV. With V trimmed by 5 bases and J by 6 bases, 8 bases remained unmatched. The CDR3 runs to 14 residues. CDR3 bases: TGTGCCAGCAGCACCAGGACAGGGGATGGCGAGCAGTACTTC. Amino acid sequence: CASSTRTGDGEQYF.

This chain joins TRBV28 and TRBJ2-3; TRBD2 aligns across 10 bases. This CDR3 is 17 amino acids long. V was clipped by 4 bases and J by 0 bases; unmatched bases: 7. Germline CDR1 is MDHEN and CDR2 is SYDVKM. CDR3 nucleotide sequence: TGTGCCAGCAGTTGGGACCAGACTAGCGGGAGCACAGATACGCAGTATTTT. Translating it yields CASSWDQTSGSTDTQYF.

The CDR3 here is CASSDRASRGTEAFF. CDR3 in DNA: TGTGCCAGCAGCGACCGGGCCAGTCGCGGTACTGAAGCTTTCTTT. The chain joins TRBV4-2 to TRBJ1-1; no reliable D call. CDR3 length equals 15 residues. Trimming shortened V by 5 bases and J by 5 bases, and 18 bases separated the two germline ends. Germline V CDR1 and CDR2: LGHNA, YNFKEQ.

This clone came up a few times. V is TRBV7-9 and J is TRBJ1-1, with 7 positions matching TRBD1. CDR1 is SEHNR and CDR2 is FQNEAQ in the germline V gene (reference sequence). This CDR3 has 14 amino acids. V was pared by 4 bases and J by 1 base, with 3 bases of the junction left unmatched. The CDR3 DNA reads as TGTGCCAGCAGCTACGGGACAGAGAACACTGAAGCTTTCTTT. Amino acid sequence: CASSYGTENTEAFF.

This chain connects TRBV30 to TRBJ1-3; the D is unclear. The germline gives CDR1 GTSNPN, CDR2 SVGIG (reference sequence). The V end was cut by 2 bases, the J end by 0 bases, with 5 bases between. The CDR3 covers 13 residues. CDR3 region: CAWSSYSGNTIYF. DNA of the CDR3: TGTGCCTGGAGTTCATACTCTGGAAACACCATATATTTT.

This chain joins TRBV7-9 and TRBJ2-1; D perhaps matches TRBD2 (7 bases). The germline gives CDR1 SEHNR, CDR2 FQNEAQ (reference sequence). This CDR3 comprises 14 residues. V gave up 5 bases and J gave up 10 bases, with 18 bases separating them. The CDR3 DNA follows: TGTGCCAGCAGCCTGGGACTACTCGGGGGCGAGCAGTTCTTC. The encoded protein is CASSLGLLGGEQFF. The full variable domain, completed using reference TRBV7-9 and TRBJ2-1, is DTGVSQNPRHKITKRGQNVTFRCDPISEHNRLYWYRQTLGQGPEFLTYFQNEAQLEKSRLLSDRFSAERPKGSFSTLEIQRTEQGDSAMYLCASSLGLLGGEQFFGPGTRLTVL.

The V gene is TRBV28, the J gene TRBJ1-5; tentatively, D is TRBD1 (6 bases). Germline CDR1 reads MDHEN; CDR2 reads SYDVKM. The CDR3 has 14 residues. V dropped 4 bases and J dropped 7 bases, with 14 bases sitting between them. Written as DNA, the CDR3 is TGTGCCAGCAGTTCGACAGGAGCGAACCAGCCCCAGCATTTT. This sequence encodes CASSSTGANQPQHF.

The chain employs TRBV6-6 and TRBJ2-7; 7 bases agree with TRBD1. Germline CDR1 reads MNHNY; CDR2 reads SVGAGI (reference sequence). V trimming: 6 bases; J trimming: 4 bases; junction bases outside the gene matches: 9. This CDR3 region has 14 residues. CDR3 bases: TGTGCCAGCAGCCCACTAGGGACAGCTTACGAGCAGTACTTC. It translates to CASSPLGTAYEQYF.

The V call is TRBV4-1, the J call TRBJ2-3; the D gene is possibly TRBD2 (7 bases). Deletions cut 4 bases from V and 0 bases from J, with 14 bases between. This CDR3 has 16 amino acids. CDR1 is MGHRA and CDR2 is YSYEKL in the germline V gene. The CDR3 sequence is CASSPGGTLSTDTQYF. The DNA for the CDR3 is TGCGCCAGCAGCCCCGGGGGGACACTTAGCACAGATACGCAGTATTTT.

The rearrangement uses TRBV28 and TRBJ2-7; 7 bases agree with TRBD2. Germline values: CDR1 MDHEN, CDR2 SYDVKM. With V trimmed by 2 bases and J by 2 bases, 9 bases remained unmatched. CDR3 size: 16 residues. The CDR3 loop is CASSLLVGEGAYEQYF. DNA of the CDR3: TGTGCCAGCAGTTTACTGGTCGGGGAGGGAGCCTACGAGCAGTACTTC.

The chain couples TRBV4-1 to TRBJ1-6; D unresolved. V was clipped by 1 base and J by 7 bases, with 17 bases between them. The CDR3 has 17 amino acids. Germline V gene sequence: CDR1 MGHRA, CDR2 YSYEKL. CDR3 region: CASSQVQPPRTNSPLHF. Written as DNA, the CDR3 is TGCGCCAGCAGCCAAGTACAACCTCCTCGCACGAATTCACCCCTCCACTTT.

This chain uses TRBV15 with TRBJ2-7; D uncertain. CDR1 and CDR2 (germline): LNHNV, YYDKDF (reference sequence). Trimming removed 3 bases from V and 2 bases from J, with 5 bases in between. This CDR3 region has 12 residues. The CDR3 sequence: CATSSLTYEQYF. The CDR3 DNA sequence: TGTGCCACCAGCAGCCTAACCTACGAGCAGTACTTC.

This clone was found once. V is TRBV7-9 and J is TRBJ2-1, with D perhaps given as TRBD1 or TRBD2 (5 bases each). The CDR3 sequence is 15 residues long. CDR1 is SEHNR and CDR2 is FQNEAQ in the germline V gene (reference sequence). Trimming shortened V by 6 bases and J by 8 bases, and 20 bases separated the two germline ends. The CDR3 DNA reads TGTGCCAGCAGTCAAGGGACCGCTGAGGAAGATGAGCAGTTCTTC. It encodes CASSQGTAEEDEQFF.

In DNA form, the CDR3 reads TGTGCCAGCCCCGGGACTAGCGATGTTGAGCAGTTCTTC. It is translated as CASPGTSDVEQFF. V is TRBV7-9 and J is TRBJ2-1, with 10 nucleotides matching TRBD2. V lost 8 bases to trimming and J lost 9 bases; unmatched junction nucleotides: 7. The CDR3 is 13 residues long. Germline V gene data show CDR1 as SEHNR and CDR2 as FQNEAQ (reference sequence).

The rearrangement joins TRBV30 to TRBJ2-7; 7 positions agree with TRBD2. V dropped 0 bases and J dropped 5; count of bases not matched to a gene: 13. CDR3 length: 16 residues. CDR1 is GTSNPN and CDR2 is SVGIG in the germline V gene (reference sequence). The CDR3 sequence: CAWSVPGTTQEDEQYF. CDR3 coding DNA: TGTGCCTGGAGTGTACCGGGGACTACCCAGGAGGACGAGCAGTACTTC.

A single count supports this clone. This chain links TRBV27 with TRBJ1-1; D may be TRBD1 (6 bases). The germline CDR1 and CDR2 sequences are MNHEY and SMNVEV (reference sequence). Between the trimmed V and J ends, which lost 3 bases and 8 bases, there was a span of 22 bases. The length of the CDR3 is 16 residues. The DNA of the CDR3 is TGTGCCAGCAGTTTTACGGTCGGGGGGCCACCGAACGAAGCTTTCTTT. Residues: CASSFTVGGPPNEAFF.